The clone carrying this T cell receptor beta chain appeared a few times. This CDR3 is 14 amino acids long. V shed 5 bases and J 5 bases; nucleotides not matched to a gene: 4. CDR1 and CDR2 (germline): SEHNR, FQNEAQ (reference sequence). The data derive from a study of T cells after yellow fever vaccination. The wider study: Fractions with few cells were prepared using SMART-Seq v4 Ultra Low Input.

TCRdb called the 5' RACE reads again in MiXCR, with one record for every CDR3 protein. There are a few hundred thousand distinct CDR3 sequences in the sample; about a sixth occur only once, and approximately 15% lies in the top ten. The V call is TRBV7-9, the J call TRBJ1-2; TRBD1 matches 11 bases. The sequence was obtained from a man aged 18 to 30 who received the YFV17D yellow fever vaccine. The source material was PBMCs, sampled 5 days after the first yellow fever vaccination. The CDR3 loop reads CASSPDRGLYGYTF. CDR3 nucleotides: TGTGCCAGCAGCCCGGACAGGGGGCTATATGGCTACACCTTC.